This is a list of T cell receptor beta chains from one sample in a study of T cells in Graves' hyperthyroidism and ophthalmopathy. TCRdb used MiXCR to reprocess the multiplex PCR reads, holding one entry per CDR3 protein. The sample carries just under 750,000 distinct CDR3 sequences, 30% to 40% recorded once. Sequenced sample: blood. These receptors came from a woman aged 40-49 years with Graves' hyperthyroidism. CDR3s include the opening cysteine and the closing phenylalanine or tryptophan. A D gene is named only where the DNA matches it firmly. For some rows the clone size is stated as once, few or many, or as a class when expanded; others skip it.

cdr3_aa	cdr3_nt	v_call	d_call	clone_size	j_call
CASSVTGVTQYF	TGTGCCAGCAGTGTCACAGGGGTAACCCAGTACTTC	TRBV2	TRBD1	many	TRBJ2-5
CASRADRGVYEQYF	TGTGCCAGCAGAGCGGACAGGGGAGTGTACGAGCAGTACTTC	TRBV10-3	TRBD1	.	TRBJ2-7
CASSLGGGRNFSGNTIYF	TGCGCCAGCAGCTTGGGGGGAGGCAGAAACTTCTCTGGAAACACCATATATTTT	TRBV5-1	.	.	TRBJ1-3
CASSEDRGAFFSGNTIYF	TGTGCCAGCAGTGAGGACAGGGGGGCTTTTTTTTCTGGAAACACCATATATTTT	TRBV2	TRBD1	.	TRBJ1-3
CSVEGLSYNEQFF	TGCAGCGTTGAGGGCCTCTCCTACAATGAGCAGTTCTTC	TRBV29-1	.	few	TRBJ2-1
CASSEGSGSSYNSPLHF	TGTGCCAGCAGTGAAGGTTCCGGAAGCTCCTATAATTCACCCCTCCACTTT	TRBV6-5	.	few	TRBJ1-6
CASSALMNTEAFF	TGTGCCAGCAGCGCATTGATGAACACTGAAGCTTTCTTT	TRBV6-5	.	few	TRBJ1-1
CASSLASAAGGYTF	TGTGCCAGCAGTTTAGCGTCGGCGGCCGGAGGCTACACCTTC	TRBV12-3/TRBV12-4	.	few	TRBJ1-2
CASSYTSGGQETQYF	TGTGCCAGCAGCTATACTAGCGGGGGTCAAGAGACCCAGTACTTC	TRBV5-4	TRBD2	few	TRBJ2-5
CASSPGRTGGEKLFF	TGTGCCAGCAGCCCCGGCAGGACAGGGGGCGAAAAACTGTTTTTT	TRBV7-2	TRBD1	many	TRBJ1-4
CASSRTSGDQETQYF	TGTGCCAGTAGTCGGACTAGCGGGGACCAAGAGACCCAGTACTTC	TRBV19	TRBD2	few	TRBJ2-5
CASSLVGIGGTLHF	TGTGCCAGCAGCTTAGTCGGGATAGGTGGCACCCTCCACTTT	TRBV7-8	.	many	TRBJ1-6
CASSEAGGPGELFF	TGTGCCAGCAGTGAGGCTGGGGGGCCTGGGGAGCTGTTTTTT	TRBV2	.	few	TRBJ2-2
CASSPLTGANYGYTF	TGTGCCAGCAGTCCCCTGACAGGGGCTAACTATGGCTACACCTTC	TRBV3-2	.	few	TRBJ1-2
CSVGPAGDVTDTQYF	TGCAGCGTTGGTCCAGCGGGAGACGTTACGGATACGCAGTATTTT	TRBV29-1	TRBD2	many	TRBJ2-3
CATSGALRPYEQYF	TGTGCCACCAGCGGGGCTTTGCGGCCGTACGAGCAGTACTTC	TRBV15	.	many	TRBJ2-7
CASSWGQGNGYTF	TGTGCCAGCAGTTGGGGACAGGGGAATGGCTACACCTTC	TRBV28	TRBD1	.	TRBJ1-2
CASSLGPGVDGYTF	TGTGCCAGCAGCTTAGGTCCAGGGGTGGATGGCTACACCTTC	TRBV7-9	.	few	TRBJ1-2
CATSGGANVLTF	TGTGCCACCTCGGGGGGGGCCAACGTCCTGACTTTC	TRBV10-3	.	.	TRBJ2-6
CASIDLGAGSSGNTIYF	TGTGCCAGCATCGACCTGGGCGCCGGGAGCTCTGGAAACACCATATATTTT	TRBV2	.	few	TRBJ1-3
CASSEAGRSGEQYF	TGTGCCAGCAGTGAAGCAGGCCGAAGTGGCGAGCAGTACTTC	TRBV2	.	many	TRBJ2-7
CATSNLSESSYEQYF	TGTGCCACCAGCAACCTTAGCGAGAGCTCCTACGAGCAGTACTTC	TRBV15	.	.	TRBJ2-7
CASSQSRDRGRTTEAFF	TGCGCCAGCAGCCAATCCCGGGACAGGGGACGGACGACTGAAGCTTTCTTT	TRBV4-3	TRBD1	few	TRBJ1-1
CSATGQLVYGYTF	TGCAGTGCTACAGGACAGTTGGTCTATGGCTACACCTTC	TRBV20-1	.	.	TRBJ1-2
CASSLESGDNTGKAFF	TGTGCCAGCAGCTTGGAGTCAGGGGATAATACAGGAAAAGCTTTCTTT	TRBV5-1	.	.	TRBJ1-1
CASSQEYPPGYRYQPQHF	TGCGCCAGCAGCCAAGAATACCCGCCGGGTTATCGTTATCAGCCCCAGCATTTT	TRBV4-3	.	.	TRBJ1-5
CASSDFHREQYF	TGTGCCAGCAGTGACTTCCACAGGGAGCAGTACTTC	TRBV6-1	.	.	TRBJ2-7
CASGIPTGGGNEQYF	TGTGCCAGCGGCATACCGACAGGGGGAGGAAACGAGCAGTACTTC	TRBV5-1	TRBD1	.	TRBJ2-7
CASSSGHARLLGYTF	TGTGCCAGCAGTTCGGGACACGCAAGACTGCTGGGCTACACCTTC	TRBV12-3/TRBV12-4	.	many	TRBJ1-2
CASKGLAVYNEQYF	TGTGCCAGCAAGGGACTAGCGGTCTACAATGAGCAGTACTTC	TRBV2	TRBD2	.	TRBJ2-7
CASSLPPKGGNYGYTF	TGTGCCAGCAGCTTACCCCCCAAAGGGGGCAACTATGGCTACACCTTC	TRBV11-3	TRBD1	.	TRBJ1-2
CAIRHGTGNTGELFF	TGTGCCATCAGACACGGGACGGGGAACACCGGGGAGCTGTTTTTT	TRBV10-3	.	many	TRBJ2-2
CASSLPEQYF	TGCGCCAGCAGCTTACCCGAGCAGTACTTC	TRBV5-1	.	many	TRBJ2-7
CAITDRRTEYGYTF	TGTGCCATCACAGACAGGAGGACAGAGTATGGCTACACCTTC	TRBV10-3	.	.	TRBJ1-2
CASSRVNSGANVLTF	TGTGCCAGTAGTCGAGTCAACTCTGGGGCCAACGTCCTGACTTTC	TRBV19	.	many	TRBJ2-6
CASSELQGHRFDSPLHF	TGTGCCAGCAGTGAGCTCCAAGGGCACAGATTTGATTCACCCCTCCACTTT	TRBV25-1	.	many	TRBJ1-6
CASSNLGTGVSYNSPLHF	TGTGCCAGCAGTAACTTAGGGACAGGGGTCTCCTATAATTCACCCCTCCACTTT	TRBV2	TRBD1	many	TRBJ1-6
CASSWDRGSEAFF	TGTGCCAGCAGTTGGGACAGGGGCAGTGAAGCTTTCTTT	TRBV5-6	TRBD1	many	TRBJ1-1
CASSLGGQVAMGTEAFF	TGTGCCAGCAGCTTAGGGGGACAGGTCGCGATGGGCACTGAAGCTTTCTTT	TRBV7-6	TRBD1	many	TRBJ1-1
CASSIGQTQTQHF	TGTGCCAGCAGTATTGGACAGACCCAGACCCAGCATTTT	TRBV12-3/TRBV12-4	.	.	TRBJ1-5
CASSTDREHSPLHF	TGCGCCAGCAGCACTGACAGGGAACATTCACCCCTCCACTTT	TRBV5-1	TRBD1	.	TRBJ1-6
CASRGTGGNYEQYF	TGTGCCAGCAGGGGAACAGGGGGTAACTACGAGCAGTACTTC	TRBV6-5	TRBD1	.	TRBJ2-7